The 4 T cell receptor beta chains below were found in one sample sequenced in a study of persistence of HIV-infected CD4 T cells. Cells were stimulated with overlapping HIV-1 Gag 15-mer peptides. Sorting selected CD4+ T cells upregulating both CD40 ligand and CD69. No antigen has been assigned to these receptors. The immunoSEQ assay was version 4, run in survey mode. Produced via immunoSEQ multiplex PCR; TCRdb's table is partial and in-frame only. The sample yields roughly 9,100 clones, roughly 84% seen once. Sample: CD4+ T cells sorted from PBMCs after roughly 20-hour stimulation, taken from a patient who received antiretroviral therapy. All receptors come from an adult woman with HIV who was CMV-seropositive.

The chain employs TRBV6-2 or TRBV6-3 and TRBJ1-5; TRBD1 matches 10 bases. The CDR3 has 16 residues. Trimming at V came to 5 bases and at J to 4 bases, leaving 8 bases not matched to a gene. Germline V lookup: CDR1 MNHEY, CDR2 SVGEGT. DNA of the CDR3: TGTGCCAGCAGTCACGCGCGGACAGGGGGTAATCAGCCCCAGCATTTT. Protein: CASSHARTGGNQPQHF.

The V and J genes are TRBV28 and TRBJ1-3; TRBD1 agrees at 7 bases. After removal of 5 bases from V and 4 bases from J, the junction contained 5 bases not matched to a gene. In germline, CDR1 is MDHEN, CDR2 SYDVKM. The CDR3 contains 14 residues. CDR3: CASSPGTVGNTIYF. CDR3 in DNA: TGTGCCAGCAGTCCCGGGACAGTAGGAAACACCATATATTTT.

The rearrangement joins TRBV5-1 to TRBJ2-5; 10 nucleotides agree with TRBD2. The ends lost 4 bases at V and 5 bases at J; junction bases unmatched: 8. Looked up from germline, CDR1 is SGHRS and CDR2 is YFSETQ. This CDR3 comprises 15 residues. CDR3 amino acids: CASSPSGGAFETQYF. The CDR3 DNA is TGCGCCAGCAGCCCAAGCGGGGGGGCCTTTGAGACCCAGTACTTC.

V and J are TRBV27 and TRBJ1-1, with a tentative D call TRBD1 (5 bases). Per the germline V gene, CDR1 is MNHEY and CDR2 is SMNVEV (reference sequence). This CDR3 comprises 14 residues. V shed 3 bases and J shed 1 base, with 9 bases lying between them. In DNA form, the CDR3 reads TGTGCCAGCAGTTTGCGGGGGTCGAACACTGAAGCTTTCTTT. Translating it yields CASSLRGSNTEAFF.